Below are 19 T cell receptor beta chains sequenced from a single sample in a study of CD8+CD57+ T cells in acquired aplastic anemia. The template used for profiling TCR beta VDJ and CDR3 was genomic DNA. MiXCR was run by TCRdb on the reads, yielding one entry per CDR3 protein. The table lists 200,000 or so distinct CDR3 sequences, 55% to 70% of them singletons. The sequenced sample was sorted CD4+, CD8+, or CD8+CD57+ T cells (not recorded which) from PBMCs. The origin of the receptors is a human donor with severe aplastic anemia or a healthy control (not recorded which).

This clonotype was counted ten times or more. The rearrangement joins TRBV7-9 to TRBJ1-2; D unresolved. This CDR3 is 13 amino acids long. CDR1 is SEHNR, CDR2 FQNEAQ, per germline (reference sequence). Between the trimmed V and J ends, which lost 2 bases and 1 base, there was a span of 5 bases. The CDR3 here is CASSLQDNYGYTF. Here the CDR3 DNA reads TGTGCCAGCAGCTTACAGGATAACTATGGCTACACCTTC.

CDR3 residues: CASSLSAGARTEAFF. Here the CDR3 DNA reads TGTGCCAGCAGTTTATCAGCAGGGGCTCGGACTGAAGCTTTCTTT. This sequence joins TRBV12-3 or TRBV12-4 and TRBJ1-1; TRBD1 is a possible D gene (6 bases). The ends were cut back, 2 bases at V and 5 bases at J, with 15 bases in the middle. The CDR3 has 15 residues.

The rearrangement joins TRBV5-8 to TRBJ2-7; 9 positions agree with TRBD1. The CDR3 has 12 residues. Germline V gene lookup returns CDR1 SGHTS and CDR2 YDEGEE. V dropped 3 bases and J dropped 6; count of bases not matched to a gene: 1. CDR3 amino acids: CASSWDRVEQYF. The DNA of the CDR3 is TGTGCCAGCAGCTGGGACAGGGTCGAGCAGTACTTC. Variable domain in full (rest from reference TRBV5-8 and TRBJ2-7): EAGVTQSPTHLIKTRGQQATLRCSPISGHTSVYWYQQALGLGLQFLLWYDEGEERNRGNFPPRFSGRQFPNYSSELNVNALELEDSALYLCASSWDRVEQYFGPGTRLTVT.

In this sample, this clonotype turned up many times. This chain links TRBV6-6 with TRBJ2-5, with 11 positions matching TRBD2. The germline gives CDR1 MNHNY, CDR2 SVGAGI (reference sequence). V lost 7 bases and J lost 2; bases outside the gene matches: 12. CDR3 size: 17 residues. CDR3 sequence: CASNPGLAGLLQETQYF. The CDR3 DNA reads as TGTGCCAGCAACCCCGGACTAGCGGGTCTCTTACAAGAGACCCAGTACTTC.

This clonotype was picked up a small number of times. Possible read error: a much larger clone is one base away. The chain carries TRBV4-3 and TRBJ2-1; tentatively, D is TRBD1 (5 bases). Germline V gene sequence: CDR1 LGHNA, CDR2 YSLEER. Trimming took off 3 bases at V and 8 bases at J, with 14 bases between the two ends. CDR3 length equals 14 residues. CDR3 DNA: TGCGCCAGCAGCCATGCAGGGTTGATCGATGAGCAGTTCTTC. Protein product: CASSHAGLIDEQFF.

The chain is built from TRBV29-1 and TRBJ2-5; 7 bases line up with TRBD1. Matching the DNA end better, TRBJ2-1 makes the J call doubtful. This CDR3 region has 13 residues. CDR1 is SQVTM and CDR2 is ANQGSEA in the germline V gene. For the CDR3, the DNA is TGCAGCGGGGAGACAGGGAACTACAATGAGCAGTTCTTC. This gives the protein CSGETGNYNEQFF.

This rearrangement joins TRBV20-1 to TRBJ1-5; 9 nucleotides align to TRBD1. CDR3 length: 14 residues. Germline V gene data show CDR1 as DFQATT and CDR2 as SNEGSKA (reference sequence). V shed 3 bases, J shed 4 bases, and the junction held 4 bases outside the gene matches. CDR3 region: CSASGTGRNQPQHF. The DNA for the CDR3 is TGCAGTGCTAGCGGGACAGGGCGAAATCAGCCCCAGCATTTT.

The chain joins TRBV7-9 to TRBJ2-3; D might be TRBD1 or TRBD2, each matching 5 bases. This CDR3 contains 18 residues. Germline V gene data show CDR1 as SEHNR and CDR2 as FQNEAQ (reference sequence). V lost 3 bases, J lost 0 bases, and 19 bases lay in between. CDR3 sequence (DNA): TGTGCCAGCAGCTTCGGCCAAGGGACCGCACCTAGCACAGATACGCAGTATTTT. Amino acid sequence: CASSFGQGTAPSTDTQYF. Full variable domain (remainder filled in from reference TRBV7-9 and TRBJ2-3): DTGVSQNPRHKITKRGQNVTFRCDPISEHNRLYWYRQTLGQGPEFLTYFQNEAQLEKSRLLSDRFSAERPKGSFSTLEIQRTEQGDSAMYLCASSFGQGTAPSTDTQYFGPGTRLTVL.

This chain uses TRBV7-2 with TRBJ2-7; D remains ambiguous. Trimming took 0 bases from V and 2 from J, leaving 11 bases between them. Germline CDR1 is SGHTA and CDR2 is FQGNSA. The CDR3 has 15 residues. CDR3 region: CASSLAGVPTYEQYF. CDR3 nucleotide sequence: TGTGCCAGCAGCTTAGCTGGGGTCCCCACCTACGAGCAGTACTTC.

The V call is TRBV7-2, the J call TRBJ2-4, with 12 bases aligning to TRBD2. The CDR3 sequence is 16 residues long. Unmatched junction bases numbered 10, after V lost 5 bases and J lost 8 bases. Germline V gene sequence: CDR1 SGHTA, CDR2 FQGNSA. In DNA form, the CDR3 reads TGTGCCAGCAGCAACCGACTAGCGGGGGCAAGTGACATTCAGTACTTC. Translating gives CASSNRLAGASDIQYF.

Written as DNA, the CDR3 is TGTGCCAGCAGTGACCCTGGAGGCGGAAACACCATATATTTT. Translating it yields CASSDPGGGNTIYF. The V gene is TRBV6-1, the J gene TRBJ1-3; D is ambiguous. Trimming removed 3 bases at V and 4 bases at J, with 10 bases between. Germline loops: CDR1 MNHNS, CDR2 SASEGT. The CDR3 covers 14 residues.

This clonotype was detected only a few times. The J gene is TRBJ2-1, the V gene TRBV15; TRBD1 matches at 12 bases. Trimming at V came to 3 bases and at J to 8 bases, leaving 5 bases not matched to a gene. This CDR3 spans 15 amino acids. The germline CDR1 and CDR2 sequences are LNHNV and YYDKDF (reference sequence). The CDR3 DNA sequence: TGTGCCACCAGCAGTGGGACAGGGGGCAGCTATGAGCAGTTCTTC. Amino acids: CATSSGTGGSYEQFF. The full variable domain, completed using reference TRBV15 and TRBJ2-1, is DAMVIQNPRYQVTQFGKPVTLSCSQTLNHNVMYWYQQKSSQAPKLLFHYYDKDFNNEADTPDNFQSRRPNTSFCFLDIRSPGLGDTAMYLCATSSGTGGSYEQFFGPGTRLTVL.

V is TRBV19 and J is TRBJ2-7; D might be TRBD1 (5 bases). Germline lookup yields CDR1 LNHDA and CDR2 SQIVND (reference sequence). V lost 7 bases and J 0 bases, leaving 19 bases between the germline ends. This CDR3 region has 16 residues. The DNA of the CDR3 is TGTGCCAGTAAAAAAGGGGTCGAGACCTCCTCCTACGAGCAGTACTTC. Residues: CASKKGVETSSYEQYF. Full variable domain (rest looked up from reference TRBV19 and TRBJ2-7): DGGITQSPKYLFRKEGQNVTLSCEQNLNHDAMYWYRQDPGQGLRLIYYSQIVNDFQKGDIAEGYSVSREKKESFPLTVTSAQKNPTAFYLCASKKGVETSSYEQYFGPGTRLTVT.

This clonotype was seen a few times. The V call is TRBV20-1, the J call TRBJ1-1; 7 bases fit TRBD1. This CDR3 is built from 12 residues. Germline-derived CDR1 and CDR2 are DFQATT and SNEGSKA (reference sequence). In DNA, the CDR3 is TGCAGCGCTGAAGATTTGACAGGGGAAGCTTTCTTT. Protein: CSAEDLTGEAFF.

As to this clonotype: Germline is not matched at one junction end, which may reflect a read error. V and J are TRBV7-6 and TRBJ1-1, with D possibly matching TRBD1 (6 bases). This CDR3 is built from 11 residues. Germline-derived CDR1 and CDR2 are SGHVS and FNYEAQ. The CDR3 bases are TGTGCTAGCAGGGGTACCACTGAAGCTTTCTTT. This codes for CASRGTTEAFF.

This clonotype appeared a few times. The chain uses TRBV2 and TRBJ2-1; D not certain. This CDR3 has 13 residues. V was pared by 5 bases and J by 6 bases, with 11 bases between. Germline assignment: CDR1 SNHLY and CDR2 FYNNEI. DNA of the CDR3: TGTGCCAGCAGTTACGGACGGAGCAATGAGCAGTTCTTC. Translating it yields CASSYGRSNEQFF.

Concerning this clonotype: The junction departs from the called germline gene at one end, perhaps through a read error. V and J are TRBV5-8 and TRBJ1-4; 8 positions match TRBD1. Germline V gives CDR1 SGHTS, CDR2 YDEGEE. The CDR3 has 16 amino acids. The CDR3, as DNA: TGTGTCAGCAGCTCTTTCCTTACAGGGGGGGGTGAAAAACTGTTTTTT. Translating gives CVSSSFLTGGGEKLFF.

This clonotype was counted many times. This chain connects TRBV6-5 to TRBJ2-2; no clear D gene. Deletions cut 5 bases from V and 8 bases from J, with 6 bases between. CDR3 size: 11 residues. CDR1 and CDR2 from the germline V gene are MNHEY and SVGAGI. CDR3 sequence reads: CASSKTGELFF. Written as DNA, the CDR3 is TGTGCCAGCAGTAAGACAGGGGAGCTGTTTTTT.

This clonotype showed up just a few times. The chain carries TRBV7-6 and TRBJ2-7, with D tentatively TRBD1 (6 bases). There are 16 residues in the CDR3. The germline gives CDR1 SGHVS, CDR2 FNYEAQ. V lost 5 bases to trimming and J lost 2 bases, with 19 bases between them. The CDR3, as DNA: TGTGCCAGCAGCAACCGGCTGGGGGCCGCTACCTACGAGCAGTACTTC. It specifies CASSNRLGAATYEQYF.